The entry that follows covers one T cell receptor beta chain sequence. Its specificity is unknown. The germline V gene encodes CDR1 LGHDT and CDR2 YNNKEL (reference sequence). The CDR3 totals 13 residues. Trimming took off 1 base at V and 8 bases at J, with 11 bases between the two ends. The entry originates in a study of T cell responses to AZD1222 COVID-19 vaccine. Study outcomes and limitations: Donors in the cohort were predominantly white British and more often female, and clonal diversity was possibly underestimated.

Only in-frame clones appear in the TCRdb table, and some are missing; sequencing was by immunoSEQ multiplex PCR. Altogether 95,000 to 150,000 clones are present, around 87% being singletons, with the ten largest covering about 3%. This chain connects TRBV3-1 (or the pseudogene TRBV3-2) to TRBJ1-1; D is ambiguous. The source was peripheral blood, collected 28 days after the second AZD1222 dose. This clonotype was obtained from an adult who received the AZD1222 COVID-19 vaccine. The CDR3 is CASSQVVSGEAFF. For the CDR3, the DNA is TGTGCCAGCAGCCAAGTAGTGTCCGGAGAAGCTTTCTTT.